The T cell receptor beta chain under discussion was sequenced for a study of blood T cell repertoires in COVID-19. Study as a whole: From T cells, B-cell-depleted T cells, or PBMCs came the material, which was cDNA or gDNA.

Trimming removed 6 bases at V and 3 bases at J, with 15 bases between. Germline CDR1 is MNHEY and CDR2 is SVGAGI. CDR3 size: 14 residues. In the original analysis: Reference gene primers were amplified, and this amplification served to estimate nucleated cell counts. Profiled with immunoSEQ multiplex PCR; TCRdb holds only in-frame clones, not every one. V and J calls and clone size come straight from that table; D and trimming were deduced from the DNA. The data show 250,000 or so clones, roughly 85% seen once. The rearrangement joins TRBV6-5 to TRBJ2-7, with D perhaps TRBD2 (6 bases). This receptor was identified in a woman aged 18-29 years with acute or convalescent COVID-19. Sample: peripheral blood. The CDR3: CASSYTTSIYEQYF. The CDR3 nucleotides are TGTGCCAGCAGCTACACCACTAGCATCTACGAGCAGTACTTC.